Presented here are 15 T cell receptor beta chains from one specimen sequenced in a study of blood T cell repertoires in COVID-19. The assay was immunoSEQ multiplex PCR, and TCRdb's table has in-frame clones only and misses some. The sample lists around 230,000 clones, less than 90% occurring once. The sequenced sample consisted of peripheral blood. The receptors were sampled from a middle-aged man with acute or convalescent COVID-19.

This clone was observed a few times. The chain links TRBV5-8 to TRBJ2-1; TRBD2 is a possible D gene (5 bases). The CDR3 spans 12 residues. Between the trimmed V and J ends, which lost 5 bases and 7 bases, there was a span of 10 bases. CDR1 is SGHTS, CDR2 YDEGEE, per germline. Here the CDR3 DNA reads TGTGCCAGCAGGGTGAGGGTAAATGAGCAGTTCTTC. Translation: CASRVRVNEQFF.

The chain links TRBV5-4 to TRBJ2-1; 9 bases line up with TRBD2. Germline CDR1 and CDR2: SGHNT and YYREEE (reference sequence). The ends lost 4 bases at V and 6 bases at J; junction bases unmatched: 8. The CDR3 loop spans 15 amino acids. CDR3 region: CASSAWTSDRNEQFF. As DNA, the CDR3 is TGTGCCAGCAGCGCCTGGACTAGCGACCGCAATGAGCAGTTCTTC.

The table lists this clone with a few counts. The rearrangement joins TRBV27 to TRBJ2-5, with D perhaps TRBD1 (6 bases). Trimming stripped 6 bases from V and 10 bases from J, with 12 bases between. Germline CDR1 reads MNHEY; CDR2 reads SMNVEV (reference sequence). CDR3 length: 11 amino acids. The CDR3 bases are TGTGCCAGCAGCTCAGGGGTCGGCCAGTACTTC. Residues: CASSSGVGQYF.

This chain connects TRBV27 to TRBJ2-2, with D possibly TRBD2 on 5 matching bases. The V gene's germline CDR1 is MNHEY and CDR2 SMNVEV (reference sequence). Trimming removed 5 bases from V and 5 bases from J, with 15 bases in between. CDR3 length equals 15 residues. CDR3 sequence reads: CASSTTPRATGELFF. In DNA, the CDR3 is TGTGCCAGCAGTACAACCCCGAGGGCTACCGGGGAGCTGTTTTTT.

The chain links TRBV9 to TRBJ2-2; 7 positions match TRBD2. Germline CDR1 reads SGDLS; CDR2 reads YYNGEE. The CDR3 runs to 15 residues. V lost 2 bases to trimming and J lost 2 bases; unmatched junction nucleotides: 3. CDR3 nucleotides: TGTGCCAGCAGCGTGGGAGCGGGAAACACCGGGGAGCTGTTTTTT. This sequence encodes CASSVGAGNTGELFF.

The CDR3 spells CASEQVGFYGYTF. CDR3 DNA: TGTGCCAGCGAACAGGTTGGATTCTATGGCTACACCTTC. This chain joins TRBV2 and TRBJ1-2; the D gene is possibly TRBD1 (5 bases). The V gene's germline CDR1 is SNHLY and CDR2 FYNNEI. The CDR3 covers 13 residues. Trimming pared 8 bases from V and 4 bases from J, leaving 14 bases between.

V and J are TRBV30 and TRBJ1-1, with 9 bases aligning to TRBD1. This CDR3 spans 14 amino acids. V was pared by 4 bases and J by 2 bases, with 5 bases of the junction left unmatched. Per the germline V gene, CDR1 is GTSNPN and CDR2 is SVGIG (reference sequence). The CDR3 bases are TGTGCCTGGACCTTGGGACAGGGAAACACTGAAGCTTTCTTT. Its protein is CAWTLGQGNTEAFF.

The chain couples TRBV5-4 to TRBJ2-3; D may be TRBD1 (6 bases). Germline V gene lookup returns CDR1 SGHNT and CDR2 YYREEE (reference sequence). V lost 3 bases and J 0 bases, leaving 11 bases between the germline ends. The CDR3 is 15 residues long. The CDR3 sequence: CASSSQGLSTDTQYF. CDR3 coding DNA: TGTGCCAGCAGCTCACAGGGCCTGAGCACAGATACGCAGTATTTT.

The J gene is TRBJ1-2, the V gene TRBV3-1 (or the pseudogene TRBV3-2); D unresolved. This CDR3 has 14 residues. The germline V gene has CDR1 LGHDT and CDR2 YNNKEL (reference sequence). V was clipped by 0 bases and J by 2 bases, with 7 bases between them. The CDR3 DNA sequence: TGTGCCAGCAGCCAAGATCAGGCCAACTATGGCTACACCTTC. Translation gives CASSQDQANYGYTF.

This chain joins TRBV5-1 and TRBJ1-3; no clear D. The CDR3 covers 16 residues. Trimming took 4 bases from V and 3 from J, leaving 17 bases between them. CDR1 and CDR2 from the germline V gene are SGHRS and YFSETQ. Here the CDR3 DNA reads TGCGCCAGCAGCCCCACGACGGGCGGAGGTGGAAACACCATATATTTT. Its protein is CASSPTTGGGGNTIYF.

The genes are TRBV2 and TRBJ2-1; 7 bases agree with TRBD1. V shed 4 bases and J 7 bases; nucleotides not matched to a gene: 10. Germline assignment: CDR1 SNHLY and CDR2 FYNNEI. This CDR3 has 15 residues. CDR3 region: CASSVERHRGNEQFF. DNA of the CDR3: TGTGCCAGCAGTGTAGAGCGTCACAGGGGAAATGAGCAGTTCTTC.

V is TRBV27 and J is TRBJ2-5, with a tentative D call TRBD1 (6 bases). V was pared by 4 bases and J by 4 bases, with 13 bases between. CDR3 size: 14 residues. The V gene's germline CDR1 is MNHEY and CDR2 SMNVEV (reference sequence). CDR3 sequence: CASSSTGWGETQYF. The DNA of the CDR3 is TGTGCCAGCAGTTCCACAGGGTGGGGAGAGACCCAGTACTTC.

This chain joins TRBV7-9 and TRBJ2-1, with 9 positions matching TRBD2. The V and J ends lost 1 base and 7 bases, in that order; junction bases with no gene match: 14. The CDR3 loop spans 18 amino acids. Looked up from germline, CDR1 is SEHNR and CDR2 is FQNEAQ (reference sequence). The CDR3 here is CASSLVSGKAGGSNEQFF. CDR3 sequence (DNA): TGTGCCAGCAGCTTAGTCTCGGGGAAAGCGGGGGGCTCGAATGAGCAGTTCTTC.

V and J are TRBV6-2 or TRBV6-3 and TRBJ1-4, with TRBD1 matching 9 bases. Losses at the gene ends were 6 bases for V and 3 bases for J; bases not matched to a gene: 11. The CDR3 sequence is 17 residues long. The V gene's germline CDR1 is MNHEY and CDR2 SVGEGT. The CDR3 bases are TGTGCCAGCAGCAACTCTGGACAGGGGAGATCTAATGAAAAACTGTTTTTT. It encodes CASSNSGQGRSNEKLFF.

The chain links TRBV18 to TRBJ1-5; D remains ambiguous. The length of the CDR3 is 12 residues. Germline CDR1 and CDR2: KGHSH and LQKENI. Trimming left V 3 bases short and J 6 bases short, with 6 bases between. CDR3 protein: CASSPGPQPQHF. CDR3 in DNA: TGTGCCAGCTCACCGGGCCCTCAGCCCCAGCATTTT.